Judged by abundance, the clone carrying this T cell receptor beta chain is medium-sized. The sample belongs to a study of blood T cell repertoires in COVID-19. Libraries were prepared by immunoSEQ multiplex PCR; TCRdb keeps only in-frame clonotypes and omits some of them. Here the sample spans hundreds of thousands of clones, approximately 80% being singletons. CDR3 length: 13 residues. Trimming took 0 bases from V and 4 from J, leaving 3 bases between them. CDR1 is MRHNA, CDR2 SNTAGT, per germline. This clonotype was obtained from a man aged 35-49 years who had been exposed to COVID-19. The sample was PBMCs or T cells enriched from blood (not recorded which). The chain joins TRBV6-4 to TRBJ2-2; D not certain. CDR3 DNA sequence: TGTGCCAGCAGTGACTCTAGCACCGGGGAGCTGTTTTTT. Translated: CASSDSSTGELFF.